This T cell receptor (beta chain) derives from a study of T cell responses to AZD1222 COVID-19 vaccine. Study-wide findings and caveats: Only after the peak T cell response were repertoires sampled. Just five or six AZD1222 recipients were seropositive at baseline. Close to half of spike-specific TCRs reportedly recognize unmutated variant regions.

Measured with immunoSEQ multiplex PCR; TCRdb has only the in-frame clones, and not every one. The table lists 130,000 to 150,000 clones, roughly 92% of them singletons. This clone was found once. Its specificity is not known. V was clipped by 3 bases and J by 3 bases; unmatched bases: 5. The germline CDR1 and CDR2 sequences are SQVTM and ANQGSEA. The CDR3 sequence is 14 residues long. The receptor comes from an adult in good health. The sample in question was peripheral blood, obtained on day 0 of AZD1222 vaccination. The chain carries TRBV29-1 and TRBJ1-1; TRBD1 agrees at 9 bases. The CDR3 region is CSVDYWDRDTEAFF. CDR3 sequence (DNA): TGCAGCGTTGACTACTGGGACAGGGACACTGAAGCTTTCTTT.